These 12 T cell receptor beta chains originate from one sample sequenced in a study of patients and donors after allogeneic stem cell transplantation. TCRdb re-derived calls from the RT-PCR reads in MiXCR, one entry per CDR3 protein. In the table there are approximately 150,000 distinct CDR3 sequences, approximately 25% of which are singletons. Sequenced input: blood, either unsorted or a sorted T cell fraction (not recorded which). These receptors were collected from a human donor who was either an allogeneic HSCT recipient or a stem cell or donor lymphocyte infusion donor (not recorded which). It is not recorded whose cells these are; they may come from a transplant donor.

This clonotype was observed a handful of times. The chain uses TRBV19 and TRBJ2-7; D is perhaps TRBD1 or TRBD2 (5 bases each). V dropped 7 bases and J dropped 4 bases, with 14 bases sitting between them. CDR3 length equals 13 residues. Germline CDR1 and CDR2: LNHDA and SQIVND (reference sequence). The CDR3 sequence is CASMGVDRYEQYF. In nucleotides, the CDR3 is TGTGCCAGTATGGGAGTCGACAGATACGAGCAGTACTTC.

The rearrangement joins TRBV6-6 to TRBJ1-3, with a weak D call TRBD1 (6 bases). Germline values: CDR1 MNHNY, CDR2 SVGAGI (reference sequence). This CDR3 has 15 residues. Between the trimmed V and J ends, which lost 4 bases and 0 bases, there was a span of 10 bases. CDR3 residues: CASSSRQDSGNTIYF. CDR3 nucleotides: TGTGCCAGCAGTTCTCGACAGGACTCTGGAAACACCATATATTTT.

In this sample, this clonotype turned up a few times. V gene TRBV4-2 combines with J gene TRBJ1-5, with D tentatively TRBD1 (6 bases). The V and J ends lost 0 bases and 5 bases respectively, with 11 bases between them. The germline gives CDR1 LGHNA, CDR2 YNFKEQ. The CDR3 sequence is 15 residues long. DNA of the CDR3: TGTGCCAGCAGCCAAGATCACTCAGGGGATCAGCCCCAGCATTTT. It codes for CASSQDHSGDQPQHF.

This chain joins TRBV9 and TRBJ1-1; D gene ambiguous. Germline CDR1 is SGDLS and CDR2 is YYNGEE. V lost 1 base to trimming and J lost 0 bases, with 7 bases between them. The CDR3 runs to 14 residues. The CDR3 DNA reads TGTGCCAGCAGCGTATCGCCCTTGAACACTGAAGCTTTCTTT. Protein product: CASSVSPLNTEAFF.

A few counts support this clonotype. The chain uses TRBV6-2 or TRBV6-3 and TRBJ2-1, with 8 bases matching TRBD2. CDR3 size: 15 residues. Germline loops: CDR1 MNHEY, CDR2 SVGEGT. The V segment lost 2 bases and the J segment 4 bases; nucleotides outside the gene matches: 4. The CDR3 reads CASSYVAGIYNEQFF. Written as DNA, the CDR3 is TGTGCCAGCAGTTACGTAGCGGGAATTTACAATGAGCAGTTCTTC.

The chain recombines TRBV9 with TRBJ1-5; no clear D gene. V shed 0 bases and J shed 8 bases, with 9 bases lying between them. The CDR3 spans 13 residues. The V gene's germline CDR1 is SGDLS and CDR2 YYNGEE. DNA of the CDR3: TGTGCCAGCAGCGTAGGGGAAATGGAGCCCCAGCATTTT. It codes for CASSVGEMEPQHF.

V gene TRBV5-1 combines with J gene TRBJ2-6, with unresolved D. The CDR3 has 13 residues. V was shortened by 2 bases and J by 5 bases, with 5 bases between the two germline ends. The V gene's germline CDR1 is SGHRS and CDR2 YFSETQ. CDR3 in DNA: TGCGCCAGCAGCTTTAATTGGGCCAACGTCCTGACTTTC. Translated: CASSFNWANVLTF. The whole variable domain, filled in from reference TRBV5-1 and TRBJ2-6, reads KAGVTQTPRYLIKTRGQQVTLSCSPISGHRSVSWYQQTPGQGLQFLFEYFSETQRNKGNFPGRFSGRQFSNSRSEMNVSTLELGDSALYLCASSFNWANVLTFGAGSRLTVL.

This clonotype was observed a handful of times. The chain uses TRBV6-5 and TRBJ2-3; D not resolved. This CDR3 is built from 14 residues. Germline CDR1 MNHEY, CDR2 SVGAGI. V gave up 5 bases and J gave up 0 bases, with 9 bases separating them. This CDR3 reads CASSQYPSTDTQYF. For the CDR3, the DNA is TGTGCCAGCAGTCAATACCCTAGCACAGATACGCAGTATTTT.

The chain has TRBV7-9 and TRBJ1-1; D is ambiguous. The CDR3 is made up of 15 amino acids. The V gene lost 0 bases and the J gene lost 3 bases, with 11 bases spanning the gap. Per the germline V gene, CDR1 is SEHNR and CDR2 is FQNEAQ (reference sequence). CDR3: CASSLAPYDDTEAFF. CDR3 bases: TGTGCCAGCAGCTTAGCACCCTACGACGACACTGAAGCTTTCTTT.

This clonotype occurred a few times. V gene TRBV5-1 combines with J gene TRBJ1-1; no definite D call. The V gene lost 2 bases and the J gene lost 3 bases, with 11 bases spanning the gap. Per the germline V gene, CDR1 is SGHRS and CDR2 is YFSETQ. CDR3 length: 14 amino acids. In DNA form, the CDR3 reads TGCGCCAGCAGCTTCCTTTGGGGAGACACTGAAGCTTTCTTT. Translation: CASSFLWGDTEAFF.

The chain recombines TRBV20-1 with TRBJ2-3; unclear D gene. Per the germline V gene, CDR1 is DFQATT and CDR2 is SNEGSKA (reference sequence). V shed 3 bases and J shed 2 bases, with 9 bases lying between them. The CDR3 spans 13 residues. As DNA, the CDR3 is TGCAGTGCTAGGCACGGGCCCACAGATACGCAGTATTTT. Protein sequence: CSARHGPTDTQYF.

This clonotype has just a few counts. V and J are TRBV20-1 and TRBJ2-1; 8 nucleotides agree with TRBD2. V gave up 1 base and J gave up 6 bases; unmatched junction bases: 11. Germline lookup yields CDR1 DFQATT and CDR2 SNEGSKA (reference sequence). This CDR3 region has 16 residues. This CDR3 is CSARAPGLGFINEQFF. The CDR3 DNA reads TGCAGTGCTAGAGCCCCGGGACTAGGGTTCATCAATGAGCAGTTCTTC.